This is a list of T cell receptor beta chains from one sample in a study of blood T cell repertoires in COVID-19. Only in-frame clones appear in the TCRdb table, and some are missing; sequencing was by immunoSEQ multiplex PCR. In the table there are about 180,000 clones, about 86% of which are singletons. The sample taken for sequencing was peripheral blood. All receptors come from a man aged 50 to 59 with active or convalescent COVID-19. Both conserved end residues are part of each CDR3. D genes are given only for firm matches. Only some rows state a clone size, as once, few, many or a class for expanded clones.

J	V	size	D	DNA	CDR3
TRBJ2-1	TRBV19	-	TRBD1	TGTGCCAGTAGTATAAATATCGGGACAGCTTACAATGAGCAGTTCTTC	CASSINIGTAYNEQFF
TRBJ2-5	TRBV5-4	-	TRBD2	TGTGCCAGCAGCACTGAACCGGGACTAGCGGTCCAAGAGACCCAGTACTTC	CASSTEPGLAVQETQYF
TRBJ1-5	TRBV18	-	TRBD1	TGTGCCAGCTCCCAAGACAGGGGAGGTAGCAATCAGCCCCAGCATTTT	CASSQDRGGSNQPQHF
TRBJ2-1	TRBV15	-	-	TGTGCCACCAGCAGAGACCGCGGAGTTCGTGAGCAGTTCTTC	CATSRDRGVREQFF
TRBJ2-1	TRBV5-1	once	-	TGCGCCAGCAGCTTGGTGATAAGGTGGCAGGGGTCCGATGAGCAGTTCTTC	CASSLVIRWQGSDEQFF
TRBJ1-1	TRBV5-1	once	TRBD1	TGCGCCAGCAGCCCAGGACAGGATTTGAACACTGAAGCTTTCTTT	CASSPGQDLNTEAFF
TRBJ1-2	TRBV7-9	few	TRBD1	TGTGCCAGCAGCTTGGACAGGGGGAACGGTGGCTACACCTTC	CASSLDRGNGGYTF
TRBJ2-7	TRBV29-1	-	TRBD1	TGCAGCGGCCAGGGGGATACGCTCCACGAGCAGTACTTC	CSGQGDTLHEQYF
TRBJ1-5	TRBV18	-	-	TGTGCCAGCTCACCCAACAGTCGCAATCAGCCCCAGCATTTT	CASSPNSRNQPQHF
TRBJ1-4	TRBV6-5	few	-	TGTGCCAGCAGTTACCGGCCTCAGGGGAATGAAAAACTGTTTTTT	CASSYRPQGNEKLFF
TRBJ2-1	TRBV11-2	-	TRBD2	TGTGCCAGCAGCTTAGGTCCGGGACTAGCGCAGAATGAGCAGTTCTTC	CASSLGPGLAQNEQFF
TRBJ1-4	TRBV29-1	-	-	TGCAGCGTTGGGGTCAACATTGGGGGAGGGGAAAAACTGTTTTTT	CSVGVNIGGGEKLFF
TRBJ1-5	TRBV5-1	-	-	TGCGCCAGCAGCTTACAGGGCGCGAGCAATCAGCCCCAGCATTTT	CASSLQGASNQPQHF
TRBJ2-5	TRBV27	once	-	TGTGCCAGCAGCCTACTCTGGGGCAGTCAAGAGACCCAGTACTTC	CASSLLWGSQETQYF
TRBJ1-2	TRBV6-5	-	TRBD1	TGTGCCACCCAGTGGACAGGGGGCTTCTATGGCTACACCTTC	CATQWTGGFYGYTF
TRBJ2-5	TRBV9	once	TRBD2	TGTGCCAGCAGCGCGGCTAGCGGGGCCTCAGAGGCCCAGTACTTC	CASSAASGASEAQYF
TRBJ1-2	TRBV6-5	-	TRBD1	TGTGCCAGCAGCAAGGGACAGGGAGGCTATGGCTACACCTTC	CASSKGQGGYGYTF
TRBJ2-1	TRBV15	-	TRBD2	TGTGCCACCAGCAGGAGGGGCGGGAGGGAGTACAATGAGCAGTTCTTC	CATSRRGGREYNEQFF